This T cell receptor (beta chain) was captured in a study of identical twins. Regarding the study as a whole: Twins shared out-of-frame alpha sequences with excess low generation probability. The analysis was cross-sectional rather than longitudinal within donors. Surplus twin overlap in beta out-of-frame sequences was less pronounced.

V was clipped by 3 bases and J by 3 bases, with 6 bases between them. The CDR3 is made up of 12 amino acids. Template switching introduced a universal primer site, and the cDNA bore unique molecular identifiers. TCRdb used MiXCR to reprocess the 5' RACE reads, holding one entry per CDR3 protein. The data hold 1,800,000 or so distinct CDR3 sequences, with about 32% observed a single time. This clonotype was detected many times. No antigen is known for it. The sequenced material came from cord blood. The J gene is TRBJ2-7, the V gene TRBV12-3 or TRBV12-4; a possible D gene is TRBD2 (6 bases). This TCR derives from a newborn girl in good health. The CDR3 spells CASSFGGYEQYF. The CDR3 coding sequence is TGTGCCAGCAGTTTCGGGGGCTACGAGCAGTACTTC.